Each of the 32 T cell receptor beta chains below was sequenced from the same sample in a study of blood T cell repertoires in COVID-19. Produced via immunoSEQ multiplex PCR; TCRdb's table is partial and in-frame only. The sample lists about 95,000 clones, roughly 80% seen once, with roughly 25% in the top ten. Sequenced material: peripheral blood. These receptors were obtained from a man at least 80 years old with active or convalescent COVID-19.

V usage is TRBV21-1 and J usage is TRBJ2-7; the D call TRBD1 from the table was never checked on the DNA. TRBV21-1 counts as a pseudogene. The CDR3 has 16 amino acids. The chain's CDR3 is CASSKEGWGRAYEQYF. The CDR3 DNA follows: TGTGCCAGCAGCAAAGAGGGGTGGGGCAGGGCCTACGAGCAGTACTTC.

Remarks on this clone: The junction departs from germline at one end; a sequencing error may be responsible. The rearrangement joins TRBV6-2 or TRBV6-3 to TRBJ1-1, with D perhaps matching TRBD1 (6 bases). Germline-derived CDR1 and CDR2 are MNHEY and SVGEGT. This CDR3 has 15 amino acids. CDR3 in amino acids: CASIYARGRGTEAFF. Written as DNA, the CDR3 is TGTGCCAGCATTTACGCCAGGGGAAGGGGCACTGAAGCTTTCTTT.

Only one count was recorded for this clone. This sequence joins TRBV29-1 and TRBJ1-4; tentatively, D is TRBD1 (5 bases). The CDR3 consists of 13 residues. V dropped 5 bases and J dropped 13 bases, with 20 bases sitting between them. Germline V gives CDR1 SQVTM, CDR2 ANQGSEA. The CDR3 loop is CSVSTAGTSGLFF. The CDR3 nucleotides are TGCAGCGTTAGCACGGCAGGGACTTCCGGACTGTTTTTT.

The rearrangement joins TRBV7-2 to TRBJ2-1; the match to TRBD2 covers 7 bases. V lost 3 bases and J lost 7; bases outside the gene matches: 6. This CDR3 is built from 14 residues. Germline CDR1 and CDR2: SGHTA and FQGNSA. The CDR3 nucleotides read TGTGCCAGCAGCTTCTATCTGGGAGGGAATGAGCAGTTCTTC. Translation: CASSFYLGGNEQFF.

V is TRBV13 and J is TRBJ1-1; the match to TRBD1 covers 7 bases. V gave up 4 bases and J gave up 1 base; unmatched junction bases: 6. The CDR3 sequence is 15 residues long. Germline assignment: CDR1 PRHDT and CDR2 FYEKMQ (reference sequence). The CDR3 bases are TGTGCCAGCAGCTCCCCCGGGACAGCGAACACTGAAGCTTTCTTT. It translates to CASSSPGTANTEAFF.

This chain joins TRBV6-1 and TRBJ1-5, with D perhaps TRBD1 (6 bases). V was pared by 4 bases and J by 6 bases, with 22 bases between. CDR3 length: 17 amino acids. The V gene's germline CDR1 is MNHNS and CDR2 SASEGT. CDR3 residues: CASSVGLTGSGAQPQHF. CDR3 DNA sequence: TGTGCCAGCAGTGTGGGATTAACAGGGAGTGGGGCTCAGCCCCAGCATTTT.

The chain recombines TRBV14 with TRBJ1-1, with TRBD1 as a possible D gene (5 bases). The CDR3 length is 14 residues. Trimming removed 0 bases at V and 9 bases at J, with 14 bases between. Germline V gene lookup returns CDR1 SGHDN and CDR2 FVKESK. The CDR3 region is CASSQELEGTKAFF. The CDR3 DNA reads as TGTGCCAGCAGCCAAGAGTTGGAGGGGACCAAAGCTTTCTTT.

Notes on this clone: Other DNA sequences in the sample encode the same CDR3. The rearrangement links TRBV20-1 to TRBJ2-7; the D is unclear. The ends were cut back, 3 bases at V and 3 bases at J, with 6 bases in the middle. CDR3 length equals 11 residues. Germline V gives CDR1 DFQATT, CDR2 SNEGSKA (reference sequence). CDR3 region: CSARSSYEQYF. CDR3 DNA: TGCAGTGCTAGGTCCAGCTACGAGCAGTACTTC.

The chain uses TRBV11-2 and TRBJ2-6; the match to TRBD1 covers 8 bases. Germline-derived CDR1 and CDR2 are SGHAT and FQNNGV. The CDR3 spans 17 residues. V was pared by 5 bases and J by 0 bases, with 6 bases of the junction left unmatched. In DNA, the CDR3 is TGTGCCAGCAGCCCCGGACAGGGTAGCTCTGGGGCCAACGTCCTGACTTTC. Its translation is CASSPGQGSSGANVLTF.

CDR3 sequence reads: CASSQEENAVVSPLHF. CDR3 bases: TGTGCCAGCAGCCAAGAAGAAAATGCGGTGGTTTCACCCCTCCACTTT. The V gene is TRBV3-1 (or the pseudogene TRBV3-2), the J gene TRBJ1-6; D ambiguous. Trimming left V 0 bases short and J 9 bases short, with 15 bases between. The CDR3 length is 16 residues. Germline values: CDR1 LGHDT, CDR2 YNNKEL (reference sequence).

Here the CDR3 reads CASSRHGQGDEKLFF. The CDR3 coding sequence is TGCGCCAGCAGCCGCCACGGACAGGGTGATGAAAAACTGTTTTTT. The chain is built from TRBV4-1 and TRBJ1-4; 8 nucleotides agree with TRBD1. V lost 4 bases to trimming and J lost 6 bases; unmatched junction nucleotides: 7. The CDR3 runs 15 residues. Germline loops: CDR1 MGHRA, CDR2 YSYEKL.

V usage is TRBV30 and J usage is TRBJ1-6, with 12 bases identical to TRBD1. The J segment lost 9 bases and the V segment lost 4 bases, leaving 4 bases of the junction unmatched. CDR3 length: 14 amino acids. Germline V gene data show CDR1 as GTSNPN and CDR2 as SVGIG (reference sequence). DNA of the CDR3: TGTGCCTGGACCGGGACAGGGGGCGGTTCACCCCTCCACTTT. It encodes CAWTGTGGGSPLHF.

The chain uses TRBV19 and TRBJ1-6; D is unresolved. Trimming cost V 6 bases and J 8 bases, with 17 bases left between them. This CDR3 is built from 15 residues. Germline V lookup: CDR1 LNHDA, CDR2 SQIVND (reference sequence). The CDR3 sequence is CASSQSSGFYSPLHF. The CDR3 DNA sequence: TGTGCCAGTAGCCAATCCTCGGGTTTTTATTCACCCCTCCACTTT.

V gene TRBV11-2 combines with J gene TRBJ1-2; a weak D match, TRBD1 (6 bases). This CDR3 is built from 14 residues. CDR1 is SGHAT, CDR2 FQNNGV, per germline. Trimming cost V 4 bases and J 8 bases, with 17 bases left between them. The CDR3 nucleotides are TGTGCCAGCAGCTCCCTTGGACAGCCCTACGGCTACACCTTC. It yields the protein CASSSLGQPYGYTF. The entire variable domain, with the rest obtained from reference TRBV11-2 and TRBJ1-2, is as follows: EAGVAQSPRYKIIEKRQSVAFWCNPISGHATLYWYQQILGQGPKLLIQFQNNGVVDDSQLPKDRFSAERLKGVDSTLKIQPAKLEDSAVYLCASSSLGQPYGYTFGSGTRLTVV.

The chain combines TRBV5-1 with TRBJ1-5; 8 nucleotides line up with TRBD1. Germline values: CDR1 SGHRS, CDR2 YFSETQ. CDR3 length: 14 amino acids. Germline trimming cut 0 bases from V and 5 bases from J; bases unmatched to any gene: 1. The CDR3 region is CASSLGTGYQPQHF. DNA for the CDR3: TGCGCCAGCAGCTTGGGGACAGGGTATCAGCCCCAGCATTTT. Full variable domain (remainder filled in from reference TRBV5-1 and TRBJ1-5): KAGVTQTPRYLIKTRGQQVTLSCSPISGHRSVSWYQQTPGQGLQFLFEYFSETQRNKGNFPGRFSGRQFSNSRSEMNVSTLELGDSALYLCASSLGTGYQPQHFGDGTRLSIL.

This clone turned up a few times. This sequence joins TRBV7-9 and TRBJ1-5, with D unclear. Germline V gene lookup returns CDR1 SEHNR and CDR2 FQNEAQ (reference sequence). The V and J ends lost 8 bases and 4 bases respectively, with 9 bases between them. The CDR3 sequence is 12 residues long. The CDR3 loop reads CASGPGNQPQHF. The CDR3 DNA reads TGTGCCAGCGGACCGGGGAATCAGCCCCAGCATTTT. Complete variable domain (other parts from reference TRBV7-9 and TRBJ1-5): DTGVSQNPRHKITKRGQNVTFRCDPISEHNRLYWYRQTLGQGPEFLTYFQNEAQLEKSRLLSDRFSAERPKGSFSTLEIQRTEQGDSAMYLCASGPGNQPQHFGDGTRLSIL.

The rearrangement joins TRBV19 to TRBJ1-2, with D possibly TRBD1 on 6 matching bases. Per the germline V gene, CDR1 is LNHDA and CDR2 is SQIVND (reference sequence). Trimming stripped 10 bases from V and 4 bases from J, with 13 bases between. The CDR3 is made up of 12 amino acids. CDR3 residues: CATKGETYGYTF. The CDR3 nucleotides read TGTGCCACAAAGGGGGAAACCTATGGCTACACCTTC.

The J gene is TRBJ2-6, the V gene TRBV3-1 (or the pseudogene TRBV3-2), with a weak D call TRBD2 (5 bases). Trimming stripped 7 bases from V and 2 bases from J, with 9 bases between. The CDR3 is 14 amino acids. Germline CDR1 is LGHDT and CDR2 is YNNKEL (reference sequence). CDR3 in amino acids: CASTYGAGANVLTF. The DNA of the CDR3 is TGTGCCAGCACGTACGGGGCTGGGGCCAACGTCCTGACTTTC.

CDR3 residues: CASSLAREGLSAYEQYF. DNA of the CDR3: TGCGCCAGCAGCTTGGCCAGGGAGGGTCTCTCAGCCTACGAGCAGTACTTC. The V and J genes are TRBV5-1 and TRBJ2-7; 7 bases align to TRBD2. Germline values: CDR1 SGHRS, CDR2 YFSETQ. Trimming removed 0 bases from V and 2 bases from J; junction bases left unmatched: 11. There are 17 residues in the CDR3.

The CDR3 DNA is TGTGCCACCAGCAGAGATCAACCGGGTGGGACAGCGCGCTATGGCTACACCTTC. Translation gives CATSRDQPGGTARYGYTF. This sequence joins TRBV15 and TRBJ1-2; 7 bases are shared with TRBD1. CDR3 length: 18 amino acids. CDR1 and CDR2 from the germline V gene are LNHNV and YYDKDF (reference sequence). Trimming at V came to 0 bases and at J to 4 bases, leaving 14 bases not matched to a gene.

The J gene is TRBJ2-1, the V gene TRBV15, with D uncertain. V lost 1 base and J lost 9, with 10 bases in between. CDR1 is LNHNV, CDR2 YYDKDF, per germline (reference sequence). This CDR3 contains 13 residues. CDR3 sequence: CATSRVEAFEQFF. DNA for the CDR3: TGTGCCACCAGCAGAGTAGAAGCGTTTGAGCAGTTCTTC. The full variable domain, with the rest looked up from reference TRBV15 and TRBJ2-1, is DAMVIQNPRYQVTQFGKPVTLSCSQTLNHNVMYWYQQKSSQAPKLLFHYYDKDFNNEADTPDNFQSRRPNTSFCFLDIRSPGLGDTAMYLCATSRVEAFEQFFGPGTRLTVL.

V is TRBV19 and J is TRBJ1-2; D may be TRBD1 (5 bases). The CDR3 covers 15 residues. Germline V gives CDR1 LNHDA, CDR2 SQIVND (reference sequence). Trimming left V 6 bases short and J 5 bases short, with 19 bases between. The CDR3 DNA follows: TGTGCCAGTAGCCTCCTCCCGACAGCCTCATATGGCTACACCTTC. Protein sequence: CASSLLPTASYGYTF.

The genes are TRBV3-1 (or the pseudogene TRBV3-2) and TRBJ2-1, with 8 nucleotides matching TRBD1. Germline CDR1 is LGHDT and CDR2 is YNNKEL (reference sequence). This CDR3 region has 16 residues. J lost 7 bases, V lost 2 bases, and 10 bases had no gene match. The CDR3 region is CASSQPGQGPFNEQFF. CDR3 coding DNA: TGTGCCAGCAGCCAACCCGGACAGGGTCCGTTTAATGAGCAGTTCTTC.

This chain connects TRBV5-1 to TRBJ2-7; 9 positions agree with TRBD1. The germline V gene has CDR1 SGHRS and CDR2 YFSETQ. V lost 3 bases, J lost 3 bases, and 4 bases stayed unmatched. The CDR3 covers 14 residues. The CDR3 reads CASSSQGAGYEQYF. CDR3 DNA sequence: TGCGCCAGCAGCTCACAGGGGGCGGGCTACGAGCAGTACTTC.

The rearrangement joins TRBV20-1 to TRBJ1-2; D call uncertain. The germline gives CDR1 DFQATT, CDR2 SNEGSKA (reference sequence). The CDR3 is 11 residues long. V lost 3 bases, J lost 8 bases, and 10 bases lay in between. The CDR3: CSASGGVGYTF. CDR3 nucleotides: TGCAGTGCTAGTGGAGGAGTCGGCTACACCTTC.

The V call is TRBV5-6, the J call TRBJ2-1; 9 bases agree with TRBD2. Germline loops: CDR1 SGHDT, CDR2 YYEEEE. Trimming took 4 bases from V and 4 from J; bases not matched to a gene: 9. The length of the CDR3 is 16 residues. The CDR3 sequence is CASSLGPTSGYNEQFF. The CDR3 coding sequence is TGTGCCAGCAGCCTGGGTCCGACTAGCGGTTACAATGAGCAGTTCTTC.

The DNA of the CDR3 is TGCGCCAGCAGCTTGGAAGGCAGGGCGACGTCAGATACGCAGTATTTT. Encoded protein: CASSLEGRATSDTQYF. V gene TRBV5-1 combines with J gene TRBJ2-3; weak D call: TRBD1 (5 bases). The V end was cut by 0 bases, the J end by 4 bases, with 15 bases between. The CDR3 is 16 residues long. Germline V CDR1 and CDR2: SGHRS, YFSETQ.

The rearrangement joins TRBV5-1 to TRBJ1-1, with a weak D call TRBD1 (5 bases). Germline values: CDR1 SGHRS, CDR2 YFSETQ. Trimming took off 0 bases at V and 7 bases at J, with 16 bases between the two ends. The CDR3 spans 15 residues. The CDR3 is CASSLAGTPDLEAFF. CDR3 coding DNA: TGCGCCAGCAGCTTGGCCGGGACTCCTGATCTTGAAGCTTTCTTT.

The chain is built from TRBV5-1 and TRBJ2-2; 9 bases map to TRBD1. The germline V gene encodes CDR1 SGHRS and CDR2 YFSETQ. CDR3 length: 16 amino acids. With 4 bases clipped from V and 4 bases from J, the junction kept 8 bases outside the gene matches. The CDR3, as DNA: TGCGCCAGCAGCATGAGACAGGGGGGAGGCACCGGGGAGCTGTTTTTT. Translating gives CASSMRQGGGTGELFF.

This chain connects TRBV6-5 to TRBJ2-7; D is perhaps TRBD1 (5 bases). The CDR3 has 14 residues. Trimming pared 8 bases from V and 2 bases from J, leaving 16 bases between. CDR1 is MNHEY and CDR2 is SVGAGI in the germline V gene. CDR3 region: CASDGHINPYEQYF. The DNA for the CDR3 is TGTGCCAGCGACGGACACATAAATCCCTACGAGCAGTACTTC.

The V call is TRBV19, the J call TRBJ1-5, with 7 bases identical to TRBD1. V was pared by 5 bases and J by 0 bases, with 7 bases of the junction left unmatched. The CDR3 extends over 16 amino acids. Germline values: CDR1 LNHDA, CDR2 SQIVND (reference sequence). CDR3 sequence (DNA): TGTGCCAGTAGTTGGACGGGACAGACTAGCAATCAGCCCCAGCATTTT. Translated: CASSWTGQTSNQPQHF.

This clone turned up a few times. The rearrangement links TRBV27 to TRBJ1-2; unclear D gene. The germline V gene encodes CDR1 MNHEY and CDR2 SMNVEV (reference sequence). Trimming stripped 2 bases from V and 8 bases from J, with 15 bases between. The CDR3 is 14 amino acids. CDR3 protein: CASSLQRGSSGYTF. CDR3 DNA: TGTGCCAGCAGTTTACAGCGGGGTTCAAGCGGCTACACCTTC.